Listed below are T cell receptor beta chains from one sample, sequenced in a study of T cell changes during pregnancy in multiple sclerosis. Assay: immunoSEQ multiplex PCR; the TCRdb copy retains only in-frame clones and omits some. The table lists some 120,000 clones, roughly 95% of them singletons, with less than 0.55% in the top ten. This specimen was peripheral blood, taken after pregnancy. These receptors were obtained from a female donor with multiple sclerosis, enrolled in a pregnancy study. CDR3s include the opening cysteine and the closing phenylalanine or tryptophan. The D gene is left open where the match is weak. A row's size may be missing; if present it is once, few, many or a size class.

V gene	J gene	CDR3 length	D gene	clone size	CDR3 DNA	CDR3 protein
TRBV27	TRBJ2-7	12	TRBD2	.	TGTGCCAGCACCTCACTAGCGTACGAGCAGTACTTC	CASTSLAYEQYF
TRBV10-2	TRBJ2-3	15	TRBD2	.	TGCGCCAGCAGTGAGCCTAGCGGGGGGACAGATACGCAGTATTTT	CASSEPSGGTDTQYF
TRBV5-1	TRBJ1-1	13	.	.	TGCGCCAGCAGCTGGCAGGGTTCCACTGAAGCTTTCTTT	CASSWQGSTEAFF
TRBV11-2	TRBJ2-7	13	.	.	TGTGCTACGGGGGCGGGAGTTGATTTCGAGCAGTACTTC	CATGAGVDFEQYF
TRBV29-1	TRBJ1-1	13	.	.	TGCAGCGTTGGGGGACTTATGAACACTGAAGCTTTCTTT	CSVGGLMNTEAFF
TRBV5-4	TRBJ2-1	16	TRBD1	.	TGTGCCAGCAGCGAGGGACAGGGGCCTTCCTACAATGAGCAGTTCTTC	CASSEGQGPSYNEQFF
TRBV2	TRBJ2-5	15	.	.	TGTGCCAGCAGGCCGGATGGCGGATGGGAAGAGACCCAGTACTTC	CASRPDGGWEETQYF
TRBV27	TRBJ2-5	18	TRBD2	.	TGTGCCAGCAGTTTGAGGGCCAGACTAGCGGGAGTCAAGGAGACCCAGTACTTC	CASSLRARLAGVKETQYF
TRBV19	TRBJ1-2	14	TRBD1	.	TGTGCCAGTAGCACAACGGGACAGGACTATGGCTACACCTTC	CASSTTGQDYGYTF
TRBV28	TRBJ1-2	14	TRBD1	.	TGTGCCAGCAGTAGACAGGGGGCAGGGTATGGCTACACCTTC	CASSRQGAGYGYTF
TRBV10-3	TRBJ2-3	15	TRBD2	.	TGTGCCATCAGCCAATTGGCTAGCGGCCCAGATACGCAGTATTTT	CAISQLASGPDTQYF
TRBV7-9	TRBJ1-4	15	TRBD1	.	TGTGCCAGCAGCGGCAGGGACAGGAAGGGAGAAAAACTGTTTTTT	CASSGRDRKGEKLFF
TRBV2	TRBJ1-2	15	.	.	TGTGCCAGCAGTGAAAGTAGGGGCTCCCTTGGTGGCTACACCTTC	CASSESRGSLGGYTF
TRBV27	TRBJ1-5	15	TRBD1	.	TGTGCCAGCAGATCTTCAGGGACAGTGAATCAGCCCCAGCATTTT	CASRSSGTVNQPQHF
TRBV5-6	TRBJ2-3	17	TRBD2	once	TGTGCCAGCAGCCTATCGTGGGTGGGAGGGACCACAGATACGCAGTATTTT	CASSLSWVGGTTDTQYF
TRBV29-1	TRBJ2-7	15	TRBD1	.	TGCAGCGTTGAAGGAGGGCAGGGGGATCGTTACGAGCAGTACTTC	CSVEGGQGDRYEQYF
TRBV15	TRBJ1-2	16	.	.	TGTGCCACCAGCAGAGACCTAGCGCAAGCTAACTATGGCTACACCTTC	CATSRDLAQANYGYTF
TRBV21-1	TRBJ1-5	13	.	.	TGTGCCAGCAGCAGGGAGAAAAATCAGCCCCAGCATTTT	CASSREKNQPQHF
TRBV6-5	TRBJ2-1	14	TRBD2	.	TGTGCCAGCAGGTGGACTAGTTCCTTCAATGAGCAGTTCTTC	CASRWTSSFNEQFF
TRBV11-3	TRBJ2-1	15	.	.	TGTGTCAGCAGCTTAGAGACTAGTGGCCCCAATGAGCAGTTCTTC	CVSSLETSGPNEQFF
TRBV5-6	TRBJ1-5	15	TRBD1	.	TGTGCCAGCAGCTATGCAGGGGGCCTAGGGCAGCCCCAGCATTTT	CASSYAGGLGQPQHF
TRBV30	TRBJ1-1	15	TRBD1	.	TGTGCCTGGAGTGGGACAGGGGGCTTCAACACTGAAGCTTTCTTT	CAWSGTGGFNTEAFF
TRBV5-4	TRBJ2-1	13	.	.	TGTGCCAGCAGCCTCAATCGGGGTTACCGGCAGTTCTTC	CASSLNRGYRQFF